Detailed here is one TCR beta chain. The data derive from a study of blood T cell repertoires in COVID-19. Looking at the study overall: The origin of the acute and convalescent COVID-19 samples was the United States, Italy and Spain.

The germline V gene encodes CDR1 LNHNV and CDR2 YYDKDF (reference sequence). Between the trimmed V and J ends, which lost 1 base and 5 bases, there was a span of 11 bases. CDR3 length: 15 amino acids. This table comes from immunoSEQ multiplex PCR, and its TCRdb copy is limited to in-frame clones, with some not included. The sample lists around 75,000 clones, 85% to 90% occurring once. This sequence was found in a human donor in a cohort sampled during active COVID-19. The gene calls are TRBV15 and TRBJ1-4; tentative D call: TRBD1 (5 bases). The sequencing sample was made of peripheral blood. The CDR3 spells CATSRGGAANEKLFF. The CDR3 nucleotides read TGTGCCACCAGCAGAGGCGGGGCAGCCAATGAAAAACTGTTTTTT.